This is a list of T cell receptor beta chains from one sample in a study of T cells in Graves' hyperthyroidism and ophthalmopathy. TCRdb analysed the multiplex PCR reads with MiXCR anew, one entry per CDR3 protein. The table has some 400,000 distinct CDR3 sequences, approximately 13% seen once. The sequencing input was blood. The receptors shown here come from a man aged 25 to 40 with Graves' hyperthyroidism that later progressed to Graves' ophthalmopathy. The CDR3 runs from the conserved cysteine through the conserved F or W. The D gene is left open where the match is weak. The listing skips clone size in some rows; elsewhere it reads once, few, many or a size class.

TRBD1 | TRBJ1-2 | TRBV19 | . | TGTGCCAGTAGGGGACAGGAGCCGACGCGCTATGGCTACACCTTC | CASRGQEPTRYGYTF
TRBD1 | TRBJ2-1 | TRBV5-6 | . | TGTGCCAGCAGCTTACAGGGGGCCCCCCACAATGAGCAGTTCTTC | CASSLQGAPHNEQFF
. | TRBJ2-7 | TRBV6-2/TRBV6-3 | . | TGTGCCAGCAGTCCCCTGCCCCGGGGAGAGCAGTACTTC | CASSPLPRGEQYF
TRBD2 | TRBJ2-5 | TRBV29-1 | . | TGCAGCGTTGCAGGGACTAGCGGGGCGTACCAAGAGACCCAGTACTTC | CSVAGTSGAYQETQYF
. | TRBJ2-5 | TRBV10-3 | many | TGTGCCATCAGTGGGGTTGCGGGGATCGGGGAGACCCAGTACTTC | CAISGVAGIGETQYF
. | TRBJ1-3 | TRBV11-2 | few | TGTGCCACCGGTACGTCCTTTAGCTCTGGAAACACCATATATTTT | CATGTSFSSGNTIYF
TRBD1 | TRBJ2-5 | TRBV5-5 | once | TGTGCCAGCAGCTCCCGGGACAGGGTTCTAGGAGAGACCCAGTACTTC | CASSSRDRVLGETQYF
TRBD1 | TRBJ1-5 | TRBV2 | many | TGTGCCAGCAGTGAAGCCAGGGTGACAGGGATTCGGAATCAGCCCCAGCATTTT | CASSEARVTGIRNQPQHF
TRBD2 | TRBJ2-7 | TRBV5-1 | few | TGCGCCAGCAGCTTAATCAGGGAAAGATTTAGCGGGGTTCGCTACGAGCAGTACTTC | CASSLIRERFSGVRYEQYF
. | TRBJ1-4 | TRBV5-6 | . | TGTGCCAGCAGCCTCCTCGGCCAAGGGGCTAATGAAAAACTGTTTTTT | CASSLLGQGANEKLFF
TRBD2 | TRBJ2-1 | TRBV7-3 | . | TGTGCCAGCAGCTTAAAGTCTAGCGGGGGAGAGCAGTTCTTC | CASSLKSSGGEQFF
. | TRBJ2-7 | TRBV5-1 | many | TGCGCCAGCAGCTTGGGGCAGGCCGTGCCCCACGAGCAGTACTTC | CASSLGQAVPHEQYF
. | TRBJ2-3 | TRBV6-1 | few | TGTGCCAGCAGTCTGACATGGACCCTTTCCACAGATACGCAGTATTTT | CASSLTWTLSTDTQYF
. | TRBJ1-5 | TRBV28 | many | TGTGCCAGCAGTTTCTCGGACCGAATTAATCAGCCCCAGCATTTT | CASSFSDRINQPQHF
. | TRBJ2-1 | TRBV19 | few | TGTGCCAGTAGTATATCAGGGTATGAGCAGTTCTTC | CASSISGYEQFF
. | TRBJ1-2 | TRBV28 | many | TGTGCCAGCATGTCATCCCCAGGTCTAAACTATGGCTACACCTTC | CASMSSPGLNYGYTF
TRBD1 | TRBJ2-1 | TRBV20-1 | . | TGCAGTGCTAGGGAGACAGGGGGATACAATGAGCAGTTCTTC | CSARETGGYNEQFF
TRBD1 | TRBJ2-5 | TRBV6-1 | many | TGTGCCAGCAGGTCCGGGACAGGGGAAGGGACCCAGTACTTC | CASRSGTGEGTQYF
TRBD2 | TRBJ2-5 | TRBV5-1 | few | TGCGCCAGCAGGCCTACTCTAGCGGGGGTGCAAGAGACCCAGTACTTC | CASRPTLAGVQETQYF
TRBD1 | TRBJ1-5 | TRBV7-9 | many | TGTGCCAGCAGCGATCCGGAGACAGGGAATCAGCCCCAGCATTTT | CASSDPETGNQPQHF
. | TRBJ2-5 | TRBV6-1 | . | TGTGCCAGCAACCAATTGACGAAGGCGGAAGAGACCCAGTACTTC | CASNQLTKAEETQYF
. | TRBJ2-7 | TRBV18 | . | TGTGCCAGCTCACCGCTGGGGCACGAGCAGTACTTC | CASSPLGHEQYF
. | TRBJ2-2 | TRBV9 | few | TGTGCCAGCAGCGTAACACAAATCAACACCGGGGAGCTGTTTTTT | CASSVTQINTGELFF